The rows below give T cell receptor beta chains drawn from one sample of a study of T cells in Graves' hyperthyroidism and ophthalmopathy. TCRdb used MiXCR to reprocess the multiplex PCR reads, holding one entry per CDR3 protein. Found here are a few hundred thousand distinct CDR3 sequences, roughly 15% of them singletons; the top ten hold around a fifth. Input material: blood. The origin of the receptors is a woman aged 25 to 39 with Graves' ophthalmopathy. Both conserved end residues are part of each CDR3. Fields, in order: D gene, clone size, V gene, J gene, CDR3 protein, CDR3 DNA. A D gene is named only where the DNA matches it firmly. Some rows mark clone size as missing; the rest say once, few, many or name a class of expanded clone.

-	many	TRBV5-1	TRBJ2-3	CASSTSSPDTQYF	TGCGCCAGCAGCACCTCAAGCCCCGATACGCAGTATTTT
TRBD2	few	TRBV5-8	TRBJ2-3	CASRTHLAGSTDTQYF	TGTGCCAGCAGGACCCACCTAGCGGGGAGCACAGATACGCAGTATTTT
-	many	TRBV20-1	TRBJ1-2	CTSPRGLPTLIYGYTF	TGCACCTCTCCACGGGGGCTTCCCACGTTAATCTATGGCTACACCTTC
-	many	TRBV19	TRBJ2-3	CASQHLGRMATDTQYF	TGTGCCAGTCAACACCTCGGACGGATGGCCACAGATACGCAGTATTTT
-	many	TRBV12-3/TRBV12-4	TRBJ2-3	CASRWTSRADTQYF	TGTGCCAGCAGATGGACTTCTCGGGCGGATACGCAGTATTTT
-	many	TRBV6-1	TRBJ1-4	CASRGEKLFF	TGTGCCAGCAGAGGCGAAAAACTGTTTTTT
-	many	TRBV2	TRBJ1-2	CASSGRPLYGYTF	TGTGCCAGTTCCGGTCGGCCACTTTATGGCTACACCTTC
-	many	TRBV5-1	TRBJ1-4	CASSTGLNEKLFF	TGCGCCAGCAGCACGGGCCTCAATGAAAAACTGTTTTTT
TRBD2	-	TRBV12-3/TRBV12-4	TRBJ2-2	CASSLLLAGAPGELFF	TGTGCCAGCAGTTTACTACTAGCGGGGGCCCCCGGGGAGCTGTTTTTT
-	many	TRBV6-1	TRBJ2-7	CASLLGSTVYEQYF	TGTGCCAGTTTACTTGGGTCAACCGTCTACGAGCAGTACTTC
-	many	TRBV13	TRBJ1-2	CASSDRLGSYTF	TGTGCCAGCAGCGACCGGCTCGGTAGCTACACCTTC
TRBD2	many	TRBV20-1	TRBJ2-1	CSARTSGGLSYNEQFF	TGCAGTGCGAGGACTAGCGGGGGGTTATCCTACAATGAGCAGTTCTTC
-	many	TRBV20-1	TRBJ1-1	CSASRSQLNTEAFF	TGCAGTGCTAGCCGCAGCCAACTGAACACTGAAGCTTTCTTT
-	few	TRBV20-1	TRBJ2-3	CSAPESMSTDTQYF	TGCAGTGCCCCGGAATCTATGAGCACAGATACGCAGTATTTT
TRBD1	many	TRBV5-1	TRBJ1-6	CASSSYRGLSPLHF	TGCGCCAGCAGCTCGTACAGGGGGCTTTCACCCCTCCACTTT
TRBD1	-	TRBV6-1	TRBJ1-4	CASSLRQGWANEKLFF	TGTGCCAGCAGTCTTAGACAGGGATGGGCTAATGAAAAACTGTTTTTT
-	-	TRBV7-9	TRBJ2-7	CASSLGVREQYF	TGTGCCAGCAGCTTGGGGGTTCGCGAGCAGTACTTC
TRBD1	many	TRBV20-1	TRBJ1-5	CSAGDSRNQPQHF	TGCAGTGCCGGGGACAGCAGAAATCAGCCCCAGCATTTT
-	many	TRBV3-1	TRBJ1-4	CASRLGPGDEKLFF	TGTGCCAGCAGGCTCGGGCCAGGTGACGAAAAACTGTTTTTT
-	many	TRBV7-3	TRBJ2-5	CASSSGGGGTQYF	TGTGCCAGCAGCTCTGGGGGGGGCGGGACCCAGTACTTC
-	many	TRBV6-1	TRBJ1-2	CASSPQFGYGYTF	TGTGCCAGCAGTCCACAATTCGGCTATGGCTACACCTTC
TRBD2	many	TRBV20-1	TRBJ2-1	CSASDSGVGRNEQFF	TGCAGTGCTAGTGATAGCGGGGTTGGAAGAAATGAGCAGTTCTTC
-	many	TRBV19	TRBJ2-1	CASSIGSSRYNEQFF	TGTGCCAGTAGTATAGGCAGCTCCCGCTACAATGAGCAGTTCTTC
-	-	TRBV4-2	TRBJ1-1	CASSRAKRADTEAFF	TGTGCCAGCAGCCGAGCAAAACGGGCTGACACTGAAGCTTTCTTT
-	-	TRBV20-1	TRBJ1-4	CSASDSLNEKLFF	TGCAGTGCTTCGGACAGTCTTAATGAAAAACTGTTTTTT
-	many	TRBV30	TRBJ2-7	CAWTYLGRGPYEQYF	TGTGCCTGGACCTACCTCGGGCGGGGCCCCTACGAGCAGTACTTC
-	few	TRBV5-1	TRBJ2-7	CASSVVGGETYEQYF	TGCGCCAGCAGCGTTGTTGGGGGTGAGACCTACGAGCAGTACTTC
-	many	TRBV29-1	TRBJ1-2	CSVEDRGETDLANYGYTF	TGCAGCGTTGAAGATCGAGGGGAGACAGACCTTGCTAACTATGGCTACACCTTC